Following are 5 T cell receptor beta chains from one sample sequenced in a study of beta chain features in type 1 diabetes. TCRB transcripts that were expressed got sequenced, as all of the isolated RNA had been reverse transcribed. The table came from immunoSEQ multiplex PCR; TCRdb's copy has only in-frame clones and leaves some out. The sample includes about 320,000 clones, 12% to 15% seen only once; the top ten take 6.7%. The sample comprised central memory CD4+ T cells from blood. These receptor sequences come from a man aged 25-40 years in good health.

This chain uses TRBV7-2 with TRBJ1-6, with no clear D. Trimming shortened V by 1 base and J by 8 bases, and 15 bases separated the two germline ends. This CDR3 is built from 16 residues. Looked up from germline, CDR1 is SGHTA and CDR2 is FQGNSA. Here the CDR3 reads CASSLGARLTYSPLHF. The CDR3 DNA follows: TGTGCCAGCAGCTTAGGCGCTCGACTAACTTATTCACCCCTCCACTTT.

This clone was counted once. The chain combines TRBV9 with TRBJ2-1; D call uncertain. Trimming cost V 5 bases and J 7 bases, with 7 bases left between them. The CDR3 length is 11 residues. CDR1 is SGDLS and CDR2 is YYNGEE in the germline V gene. The CDR3 sequence: CASSLKNEQFF. The CDR3 bases are TGTGCCAGCAGTTTGAAAAATGAGCAGTTCTTC.

In this sample, this clone turned up a few times. This sequence joins TRBV5-4 and TRBJ2-5, with a possible D match to TRBD2 (5 bases). The CDR3 runs 15 residues. Germline CDR1 is SGHNT and CDR2 is YYREEE (reference sequence). Trimming cost V 0 bases and J 5 bases, with 14 bases left between them. The CDR3, as DNA: TGTGCCAGCAGCTTGGGTTCGGGGTTTTGGGAGACCCAGTACTTC. This gives the protein CASSLGSGFWETQYF.

The V gene is TRBV5-6, the J gene TRBJ2-3; unclear D gene. Germline lookup yields CDR1 SGHDT and CDR2 YYEEEE. The CDR3 is 13 amino acids. V was trimmed by 1 base and J by 5 bases, leaving 8 bases between them. CDR3 protein: CASSLPGVDTQYF. The CDR3 coding sequence is TGTGCCAGCAGCTTGCCAGGAGTAGATACGCAGTATTTT.

J is TRBJ2-3 and V is TRBV6-5; 10 bases map to TRBD2. The J segment lost 5 bases and the V segment lost 5 bases, leaving 1 base of the junction unmatched. CDR1 and CDR2 (germline): MNHEY, SVGAGI. CDR3 size: 13 residues. This CDR3 reads CASSRLAGDTQYF. The CDR3 nucleotides read TGTGCCAGCAGTAGACTAGCGGGAGATACGCAGTATTTT.